The next 27 T cell receptor beta chains were all read from a single sample in a study of T cell responses to AZD1222 COVID-19 vaccine. Clones were sequenced by immunoSEQ multiplex PCR, and TCRdb holds only the in-frame ones, with some missing. The table lists under 130,000 clones, about 92% of them singletons. This specimen was peripheral blood, taken on day 0 of AZD1222 vaccination. The source of these receptors is an adult in good health.

The V call is TRBV11-3, the J call TRBJ2-2, with 8 bases identical to TRBD2. The V segment lost 3 bases and the J segment 2 bases; nucleotides outside the gene matches: 2. Germline CDR1 reads SGHNT; CDR2 reads YENEEA. The CDR3 extends over 15 amino acids. Here the CDR3 reads CASSLSGGNTGELFF. The CDR3 DNA is TGTGCCAGCAGCTTGAGCGGGGGAAACACCGGGGAGCTGTTTTTT.

The V call is TRBV29-1, the J call TRBJ2-3; unclear D gene. Trimming cost V 2 bases and J 4 bases, with 7 bases left between them. The germline V gene encodes CDR1 SQVTM and CDR2 ANQGSEA. This CDR3 region has 12 residues. The CDR3 region is CSVEKVADTQYF. CDR3 nucleotides: TGCAGCGTTGAAAAGGTGGCAGATACGCAGTATTTT.

The chain uses TRBV29-1 and TRBJ2-3, with 9 bases aligning to TRBD1. The germline gives CDR1 SQVTM, CDR2 ANQGSEA. V gave up 4 bases and J gave up 3 bases; unmatched junction bases: 2. This CDR3 spans 13 amino acids. In nucleotides, the CDR3 is TGCAGCGTTGCGACAGGGGGGACAGATACGCAGTATTTT. This sequence encodes CSVATGGTDTQYF.

V is TRBV9 and J is TRBJ2-1; TRBD2 might be the D (7 bases). The length of the CDR3 is 16 residues. V was cut by 1 base and J by 4 bases, with 15 bases left in between. Germline V lookup: CDR1 SGDLS, CDR2 YYNGEE. The CDR3 region is CASSVLAGAEYNEQFF. The CDR3 nucleotides read TGTGCCAGCAGCGTACTCGCGGGGGCCGAATACAATGAGCAGTTCTTC.

This rearrangement joins TRBV16 to TRBJ2-1; 8 bases map to TRBD2. The CDR3 consists of 14 residues. Germline CDR1 reads KGHSY; CDR2 reads FQNENV. J gave up 8 bases and V 5 bases, and 8 bases lay outside the gene matches. The CDR3 DNA sequence: TGTGCCAGCAGCGCTCGCGGGGGGCTTGATGAGCAGTTCTTC. The encoded protein is CASSARGGLDEQFF.

This sequence joins TRBV21-1 and TRBJ2-7. TRBV21-1 is described as a pseudogene. The CDR3 has 16 amino acids. The CDR3 region is CASSRFLRDKSYEQYF. For the CDR3, the DNA is TGTGCCAGCAGCAGGTTCCTGCGGGACAAATCCTACGAGCAGTACTTC.

This sequence joins TRBV5-1 and TRBJ1-1, with a tentative D call TRBD1 (5 bases). This CDR3 is built from 14 residues. Trimming removed 0 bases at V and 5 bases at J, with 11 bases between. Germline CDR1 SGHRS, CDR2 YFSETQ. In DNA form, the CDR3 reads TGCGCCAGCAGCTTGGTCGGACGGACAACTGAAGCTTTCTTT. Translating it yields CASSLVGRTTEAFF.

This chain joins TRBV18 and TRBJ2-5; 7 nucleotides agree with TRBD1. Per germline, CDR1 KGHSH and CDR2 LQKENI. The CDR3 is 13 amino acids. V dropped 4 bases and J dropped 3; count of bases not matched to a gene: 2. The CDR3 DNA follows: TGTGCCAGCTCACTCGGACAGGAAGAGACCCAGTACTTC. Amino acids: CASSLGQEETQYF.

The chain links TRBV7-9 to TRBJ1-6; D unclear. The germline CDR1 and CDR2 sequences are SEHNR and FQNEAQ (reference sequence). The V end lost 1 base, the J end lost 9 bases, and 4 bases lay between the germline ends. The CDR3 covers 12 residues. DNA of the CDR3: TGTGCCAGCAGCTTAGAGGGTTCACCCCTCCACTTT. As protein: CASSLEGSPLHF.

This clone came up once. The chain joins TRBV7-2 to TRBJ1-2; 7 nucleotides match TRBD1. This CDR3 is 15 amino acids long. The V segment lost 1 base and the J segment 5 bases; nucleotides outside the gene matches: 7. CDR1 is SGHTA and CDR2 is FQGNSA in the germline V gene. CDR3 DNA sequence: TGTGCCAGCAGCTTAGGATTAGGGGGCGTTTATGGCTACACCTTC. Residues: CASSLGLGGVYGYTF.

The chain employs TRBV7-9 and TRBJ1-2; D not certain. V lost 2 bases and J lost 8, with 9 bases in between. The CDR3 is made up of 12 amino acids. Germline CDR1 SEHNR, CDR2 FQNEAQ (reference sequence). The chain's CDR3 is CASSLRGYGYTF. CDR3 bases: TGTGCCAGCAGCTTACGCGGGTACGGCTACACCTTC.

J is TRBJ1-1 and V is TRBV9, with D hard to call. The CDR3 runs to 17 residues. V was shortened by 1 base and J by 0 bases, with 16 bases between the two germline ends. The germline gives CDR1 SGDLS, CDR2 YYNGEE. The CDR3, as DNA: TGTGCCAGCAGCGTACAAGAATGGGCGGGGATGAACACTGAAGCTTTCTTT. This encodes CASSVQEWAGMNTEAFF.

This chain connects TRBV28 to TRBJ1-5; tentatively, D is TRBD1 (6 bases). V was clipped by 4 bases and J by 7 bases, with 11 bases between them. Per germline, CDR1 MDHEN and CDR2 SYDVKM. CDR3 length: 13 amino acids. DNA of the CDR3: TGTGCCAGCAGTTATACAGGGCAGCAGCCCCAGCATTTT. Translation: CASSYTGQQPQHF.

The rearrangement links TRBV4-3 to TRBJ1-4, with D uncertain. Germline V CDR1 and CDR2: LGHNA, YSLEER. Trimming stripped 8 bases from V and 8 bases from J, with 9 bases between. This CDR3 region has 11 residues. The CDR3 loop is CASGTREKLFF. The CDR3 coding sequence is TGCGCCAGCGGTACTCGGGAAAAACTGTTTTTT.

The gene calls are TRBV7-9 and TRBJ2-3; a possible D gene is TRBD1 (5 bases). The germline V gene has CDR1 SEHNR and CDR2 FQNEAQ (reference sequence). Trimming removed 2 bases from V and 11 bases from J, with 11 bases in between. The CDR3 has 12 residues. This chain's CDR3 is CASSLNQGRQYF. CDR3 nucleotides: TGTGCCAGCAGCTTAAACCAGGGCAGGCAGTATTTT.

The J gene is TRBJ1-2, the V gene TRBV18; D gene ambiguous. V shed 5 bases and J shed 0 bases, with 13 bases lying between them. Germline loops: CDR1 KGHSH, CDR2 LQKENI. This CDR3 spans 15 amino acids. The CDR3 DNA reads as TGTGCCAGCTCAGAAAGTCTGAGTACTAACTATGGCTACACCTTC. This gives the protein CASSESLSTNYGYTF.

The chain has TRBV30 and TRBJ2-6, with unresolved D. The germline V and J ends were trimmed by 0 bases and 4 bases, with 10 bases remaining between them. CDR3 length equals 15 residues. Germline V gene data show CDR1 as GTSNPN and CDR2 as SVGIG (reference sequence). CDR3: CAWSVEGTGANVLTF. In DNA, the CDR3 is TGTGCCTGGAGTGTAGAAGGTACCGGGGCCAACGTCCTGACTTTC.

The chain combines TRBV5-1 with TRBJ2-7; TRBD1 might be the D (6 bases). The CDR3 length is 13 residues. Per germline, CDR1 SGHRS and CDR2 YFSETQ. V lost 1 base to trimming and J lost 7 bases, with 12 bases between them. The CDR3 region has the DNA TGCGCCAGCAGCTTGAAACAGGGTGGGGAGCAGTACTTC. This sequence encodes CASSLKQGGEQYF. The full variable domain, rest sourced from reference TRBV5-1 and TRBJ2-7, is KAGVTQTPRYLIKTRGQQVTLSCSPISGHRSVSWYQQTPGQGLQFLFEYFSETQRNKGNFPGRFSGRQFSNSRSEMNVSTLELGDSALYLCASSLKQGGEQYFGPGTRLTVT.

The chain couples TRBV21-1 to TRBJ1-2; the D segment call TRBD1 is taken from the table without a DNA check. TRBV21-1 counts as a pseudogene. The CDR3 runs to 11 residues. The CDR3 DNA reads as TGTGCCAGCATTGGGGCCTATGGCTACACCTTC. Its protein is CASIGAYGYTF.

This clone was detected only once. The chain uses TRBV27 and TRBJ2-7; unclear D gene. The V and J ends lost 6 bases and 2 bases respectively, with 5 bases between them. Germline CDR1 MNHEY, CDR2 SMNVEV (reference sequence). This CDR3 comprises 11 residues. The CDR3 sequence is CASSSTYEQYF. The CDR3 nucleotides read TGTGCCAGCAGCTCCACCTACGAGCAGTACTTC.

The chain carries TRBV18 and TRBJ2-1, with TRBD1 identical over 7 bases. The CDR3 consists of 17 residues. Losses at the gene ends were 5 bases for V and 1 base for J; bases not matched to a gene: 11. CDR1 and CDR2 (germline): KGHSH, LQKENI. The CDR3 bases are TGTGCCAGCTCAACCTATTGGGACAGCCTTTCCTACAATGAGCAGTTCTTC. It yields the protein CASSTYWDSLSYNEQFF.

CDR3 DNA: TGTGCCAGCAGCCCTACAGGGAGCACAGATACGCAGTATTTT. Amino acid sequence: CASSPTGSTDTQYF. The chain carries TRBV5-5 and TRBJ2-3; a possible D gene is TRBD1 (6 bases). CDR1 is SGHKS and CDR2 is YYEKEE in the germline V gene (reference sequence). Between the trimmed V and J ends, which lost 4 bases and 0 bases, there was a span of 9 bases. This CDR3 has 14 amino acids.

The V gene is TRBV6-2 or TRBV6-3, the J gene TRBJ1-2; a possible D gene is TRBD1 (6 bases). This CDR3 region has 16 residues. V was pared by 2 bases and J by 2 bases, with 15 bases between. From germline, CDR1 is MNHEY and CDR2 SVGEGT. CDR3 DNA sequence: TGTGCCAGCAGTTACGATACGGGACAACAAAACTATGGCTACACCTTC. The encoded protein is CASSYDTGQQNYGYTF.

The chain employs TRBV6-1 and TRBJ1-2; D is unclear. Trimming removed 3 bases at V and 0 bases at J, with 8 bases between. Germline V gene data show CDR1 as MNHNS and CDR2 as SASEGT. The CDR3 totals 14 residues. The CDR3 nucleotides read TGTGCCAGCAGTGACAGCCTCACTAACTATGGCTACACCTTC. Its translation: CASSDSLTNYGYTF.

This chain uses TRBV24-1 with TRBJ2-3, with 14 bases fitting TRBD2. The CDR3 loop spans 19 amino acids. Trimming cost V 4 bases and J 3 bases; bases outside gene matches: 11. Per the germline V gene, CDR1 is KGHDR and CDR2 is SFDVKD. The CDR3 protein is CATSDPGGLAGDATDTQYF. CDR3 coding DNA: TGTGCCACCAGTGACCCCGGGGGACTAGCGGGAGACGCTACAGATACGCAGTATTTT.

This clone was recorded once. Here the CDR3 reads CASREGQNTEAFF. The CDR3 nucleotides are TGTGCCAGCAGGGAGGGCCAAAACACTGAAGCTTTCTTT. This chain connects TRBV7-6 to TRBJ1-1; D is unresolved. The CDR3 consists of 13 residues. Germline V gene lookup returns CDR1 SGHVS and CDR2 FNYEAQ. The V end lost 6 bases, the J end lost 2 bases, and 10 bases lay between the germline ends. The whole variable domain, remainder taken from reference TRBV7-6 and TRBJ1-1, is GAGVSQSPRYKVTKRGQDVALRCDPISGHVSLYWYRQALGQGPEFLTYFNYEAQQDKSGLPNDRFSAERPEGSISTLTIQRTEQRDSAMYRCASREGQNTEAFFGQGTRLTVV.

This sequence joins TRBV7-2 and TRBJ1-6; D unresolved. This CDR3 has 14 residues. V lost 5 bases to trimming and J lost 13 bases, with 18 bases between them. Per germline, CDR1 SGHTA and CDR2 FQGNSA. In DNA, the CDR3 is TGTGCCAGCAGCCCTTATGGGCCGACCATGCCCCTCCACTTT. It translates to CASSPYGPTMPLHF.